These 26 T cell receptor beta chains came from one sample sequenced in a study of T-cell reconstitution after alpha-beta-depleted transplantation in children. Researchers prepared the TCRbeta library using unique molecular identifiers, the study reports. A single record per CDR3 protein comes from TCRdb applying MiXCR to the PCR reads. The sample holds about 240,000 distinct CDR3 sequences; over 20% are singletons and the top ten take roughly 2.6%. The specimen was PBMCs, collected before TCRalphabeta/CD19-depleted stem cell transplant. These TCRs come from a girl between 2 and 10 years old with Fanconi anemia, due to receive a stem cell transplant.

CDR3 nucleotides: TGTGCCAGCAGCATCGGGACAGGCTACCAAGAGACCCAGTACTTC. Protein sequence: CASSIGTGYQETQYF. J is TRBJ2-5 and V is TRBV7-3; 8 bases align to TRBD1. CDR1 and CDR2 from the germline V gene are SGHTA and FQGTGA. The CDR3 has 15 amino acids. The trim removed 5 bases at V and 0 bases at J, leaving 5 bases unmatched.

The sample holds many counts of this clonotype. The rearrangement joins TRBV29-1 to TRBJ2-7; D not resolved. The CDR3 is made up of 11 amino acids. V lost 7 bases and J lost 2, with 9 bases in between. Germline CDR1 SQVTM, CDR2 ANQGSEA. The CDR3: CSAVKTYEQYF. Here the CDR3 DNA reads TGCAGCGCAGTTAAGACCTACGAGCAGTACTTC.

This clonotype was observed many times. The chain links TRBV29-1 to TRBJ1-2, with no clear D. Trimming stripped 6 bases from V and 1 base from J, with 12 bases between. The CDR3 runs to 13 residues. The germline CDR1 and CDR2 sequences are SQVTM and ANQGSEA. The CDR3 loop reads CSVDMTDNYGYTF. CDR3 coding DNA: TGCAGCGTCGACATGACGGATAACTATGGCTACACCTTC.

This clonotype was seen more than once but under ten times. The rearrangement links TRBV20-1 to TRBJ2-5, with 7 bases lining up with TRBD1. The V gene's germline CDR1 is DFQATT and CDR2 SNEGSKA (reference sequence). CDR3 length: 14 amino acids. Germline trimming cut 0 bases from V and 2 bases from J; bases unmatched to any gene: 3. CDR3 in amino acids: CSARDLRGQETQYF. The CDR3 DNA reads TGCAGTGCTAGAGATCTCAGGGGGCAAGAGACCCAGTACTTC.

This clonotype has more than one count but fewer than ten. V is TRBV5-1 and J is TRBJ2-3; a weak D match, TRBD1 (6 bases). Trimming removed 4 bases at V and 1 base at J, with 13 bases between. The CDR3 sequence is 15 residues long. CDR1 and CDR2 (germline): SGHRS, YFSETQ. CDR3 loop: CASSVRWTGTDTQYF. The CDR3 DNA is TGCGCCAGCAGCGTCAGATGGACAGGCACAGATACGCAGTATTTT.

This clonotype was found a few times. V usage is TRBV7-2 and J usage is TRBJ2-5, with 7 bases aligning to TRBD2. V shed 3 bases and J 0 bases; nucleotides not matched to a gene: 10. CDR1 and CDR2 (germline): SGHTA, FQGNSA. This CDR3 is 17 amino acids long. The chain's CDR3 is CASSFMITGGHQETQYF. DNA for the CDR3: TGTGCCAGCAGCTTTATGATAACGGGGGGTCACCAAGAGACCCAGTACTTC. Using reference TRBV7-2 and TRBJ2-5 for the parts outside the CDR3, the full variable domain is GAGVSQSPSNKVTEKGKDVELRCDPISGHTALYWYRQSLGQGLEFLIYFQGNSAPDKSGLPSDRFSAERTGGSVSTLTIQRTQQEDSAVYLCASSFMITGGHQETQYFGPGTRLLVL.

The V call is TRBV20-1, the J call TRBJ1-2; D is unresolved. Trimming stripped 4 bases from V and 4 bases from J, with 7 bases between. CDR3 length equals 11 residues. The germline V gene encodes CDR1 DFQATT and CDR2 SNEGSKA (reference sequence). CDR3 bases: TGCAGTGCTACAGGAATCTATGGCTACACCTTC. It yields the protein CSATGIYGYTF.

This clonotype turned up a few times. V usage is TRBV14 and J usage is TRBJ2-7; possibly TRBD2 for D (5 bases). The CDR3 loop spans 13 amino acids. V gave up 6 bases and J gave up 0 bases, with 9 bases separating them. The germline V gene encodes CDR1 SGHDN and CDR2 FVKESK. CDR3 protein: CASRVSGSYEQYF. The DNA of the CDR3 is TGTGCCAGCAGGGTAAGCGGCTCCTACGAGCAGTACTTC.

This clonotype showed up just once. This chain connects TRBV2 to TRBJ2-7, with D possibly TRBD2 on 5 matching bases. The CDR3 is 14 amino acids. V lost 7 bases and J 2 bases, leaving 15 bases between the germline ends. The germline gives CDR1 SNHLY, CDR2 FYNNEI. The CDR3 here is CASTEGVVAYEQYF. In DNA, the CDR3 is TGTGCCAGCACCGAGGGTGTAGTCGCCTACGAGCAGTACTTC. Full variable domain (rest looked up from reference TRBV2 and TRBJ2-7): EPEVTQTPSHQVTQMGQEVILRCVPISNHLYFYWYRQILGQKVEFLVSFYNNEISEKSEIFDDQFSVERPDGSNFTLKIRSTKLEDSAMYFCASTEGVVAYEQYFGPGTRLTVT.

This clonotype was observed at least ten times. This rearrangement joins TRBV29-1 to TRBJ2-1; D may be TRBD1 (6 bases). The germline V gene encodes CDR1 SQVTM and CDR2 ANQGSEA. This CDR3 has 10 residues. Trimming left V 4 bases short and J 12 bases short, with 10 bases between. The CDR3 loop is CSVGGGRQFF. The DNA of the CDR3 is TGCAGCGTTGGAGGGGGAAGGCAGTTCTTC.

This clonotype has just a few counts. This chain uses TRBV7-8 with TRBJ2-5; D call uncertain. This CDR3 has 12 amino acids. Germline V gives CDR1 SGHVS, CDR2 FQNEAQ. V lost 2 bases and J 5 bases, leaving 6 bases between the germline ends. The chain's CDR3 is CASSLYGETQYF. The CDR3 nucleotides read TGTGCCAGCAGCTTATACGGGGAGACCCAGTACTTC.

The V gene is TRBV5-1, the J gene TRBJ2-3, with 9 bases matching TRBD2. J lost 2 bases, V lost 4 bases, and 5 bases had no gene match. The CDR3 is 15 amino acids. Looked up from germline, CDR1 is SGHRS and CDR2 is YFSETQ. This chain's CDR3 is CASSRSGSNTDTQYF. CDR3 DNA: TGCGCCAGCAGCCGTAGCGGGAGTAACACAGATACGCAGTATTTT.

This clonotype was recorded at least ten times. The genes are TRBV6-1 and TRBJ2-7, with D tentatively TRBD1 (5 bases). The CDR3 consists of 14 residues. Germline V gene data show CDR1 as MNHNS and CDR2 as SASEGT. V was trimmed by 7 bases and J by 2 bases, leaving 15 bases between them. The CDR3 region has the DNA TGTGCCAGCAAGGCACAGCGACAGACCTACGAGCAGTACTTC. It codes for CASKAQRQTYEQYF.

The table lists this clonotype with many counts. This chain joins TRBV29-1 and TRBJ2-5; D gene uncertain. Germline V gene lookup returns CDR1 SQVTM and CDR2 ANQGSEA. The CDR3 is 14 residues long. V gave up 6 bases and J gave up 3 bases, with 17 bases separating them. CDR3 coding DNA: TGCAGCGTGTTCGACACCCGGAGAGAAGAGACCCAGTACTTC. This translates into CSVFDTRREETQYF.

The table lists this clonotype with a few counts. The chain employs TRBV30 and TRBJ2-3; D is possibly TRBD1 (5 bases). The CDR3 sequence is 15 residues long. The germline gives CDR1 GTSNPN, CDR2 SVGIG (reference sequence). V was cut by 1 base and J by 0 bases, with 11 bases left in between. CDR3 bases: TGTGCCTGGAGTGAGAGTGGGGCTAGCACAGATACGCAGTATTTT. It codes for CAWSESGASTDTQYF.

This chain joins TRBV2 and TRBJ2-7; a possible D gene is TRBD1 (5 bases). Germline values: CDR1 SNHLY, CDR2 FYNNEI. V lost 1 base to trimming and J lost 2 bases, with 9 bases between them. The CDR3 sequence is 14 residues long. CDR3 DNA: TGTGCCAGCAGTGAAGTCACAGGTCCCTACGAGCAGTACTTC. Translated: CASSEVTGPYEQYF.

Notes on this clonotype: A much larger clone lies a single base off, so this may be a read error. The chain is built from TRBV20-1 and TRBJ2-3; no firm D call. Germline V gives CDR1 DFQATT, CDR2 SNEGSKA (reference sequence). CDR3 length equals 12 residues. The V end lost 3 bases, the J end lost 1 base, and 5 bases lay between the germline ends. The CDR3 is CSASTGTDTQYF. The DNA of the CDR3 is TGCAGTGCTAGTACGGGCACAGATACGCAGTATTTT.

The V gene is TRBV5-1, the J gene TRBJ2-5, with D possibly matching TRBD2 (6 bases). V was pared by 0 bases and J by 1 base, with 13 bases between. CDR3 length: 16 residues. Germline values: CDR1 SGHRS, CDR2 YFSETQ. The CDR3 here is CASSLVGEAIQETQYF. The CDR3 nucleotides are TGCGCCAGCAGCTTGGTAGGGGAGGCCATCCAAGAGACCCAGTACTTC.

Worth noting for this clonotype: The conserved final phenylalanine or tryptophan is absent from the CDR3, which likely points to a read error. The rearrangement uses TRBV12-3 or TRBV12-4 and TRBJ1-1, with D possibly being TRBD1 (6 bases). The V end was cut by 2 bases, the J end by 0 bases, with 19 bases between. The CDR3 runs to 18 residues. The CDR3: CASSLLQGLGSMNTEAFY. For the CDR3, the DNA is TGTGCCAGCAGTTTACTGCAGGGGTTGGGTTCGATGAACACTGAAGCTTTCTAT.

The chain joins TRBV6-2 or TRBV6-3 to TRBJ1-4, with 7 bases aligning to TRBD1. This CDR3 region has 15 residues. In germline, CDR1 is MNHEY, CDR2 SVGEGT. V lost 3 bases to trimming and J lost 9 bases; unmatched junction nucleotides: 10. The CDR3 DNA follows: TGTGCCAGCAGTTATTCCGACAGGGAAGTGAAAAAACTGTTTTTT. Protein sequence: CASSYSDREVKKLFF.

This clonotype was observed a handful of times. The chain couples TRBV5-8 to TRBJ1-4; TRBD1 might be the D (6 bases). This CDR3 is 16 amino acids long. Germline V CDR1 and CDR2: SGHTS, YDEGEE. Trimming cost V 4 bases and J 3 bases, with 16 bases left between them. The CDR3 region has the DNA TGTGCCAGCAGCGGAGGACAGTTCGTAGCTAATGAAAAACTGTTTTTT. Translating it yields CASSGGQFVANEKLFF.

This clonotype was detected only a few times. The chain links TRBV20-1 to TRBJ1-2; 7 nucleotides align to TRBD1. V was pared by 6 bases and J by 6 bases, with 4 bases of the junction left unmatched. Germline loops: CDR1 DFQATT, CDR2 SNEGSKA (reference sequence). This CDR3 has 11 amino acids. CDR3 in amino acids: CSARQGNGYTF. In DNA, the CDR3 is TGCAGTGCACGACAGGGTAATGGCTACACCTTC.

The chain has TRBV7-7 and TRBJ2-5; weak D call: TRBD1 (7 bases). Germline V gene lookup returns CDR1 SSHAT and CDR2 FNYEAQ (reference sequence). The V end lost 1 base, the J end lost 1 base, and 19 bases lay between the germline ends. This CDR3 has 18 amino acids. As DNA, the CDR3 is TGTGCCAGCAGCTTAGAGGGGGCGGTCGGGAGCCTCCAAGAGACCCAGTACTTC. Its protein is CASSLEGAVGSLQETQYF.

V gene TRBV23-1 combines with J gene TRBJ2-7; D ambiguous. TRBV23-1 is designated an ORF whose function remains uncertain. The CDR3 runs to 16 residues. Trimming removed 4 bases from V and 0 bases from J, with 16 bases in between. CDR3 bases: TGCGCCAGCAGTCCCCAGCCAACGTATCTCTCCTACGAGCAGTACTTC. It specifies CASSPQPTYLSYEQYF.

This clonotype has at least ten counts. The V call is TRBV12-3 or TRBV12-4, the J call TRBJ2-3; 9 bases agree with TRBD2. Trimming removed 3 bases from V and 3 bases from J; junction bases left unmatched: 7. The CDR3 runs to 16 residues. CDR3 in amino acids: CASSFWVAGATDTQYF. The CDR3 DNA reads TGTGCCAGCAGTTTTTGGGTAGCGGGGGCGACAGATACGCAGTATTTT.

Only a few counts were recorded for this clonotype. This sequence joins TRBV7-2 and TRBJ2-7; D gene ambiguous. The germline gives CDR1 SGHTA, CDR2 FQGNSA. The ends were cut back, 2 bases at V and 7 bases at J, with 21 bases in the middle. CDR3 length equals 16 residues. Here the CDR3 DNA reads TGTGCCAGCAGCTTATTCTCCGGAGCCCCCCCTCTGGAGCAGTACTTC. Amino acid sequence: CASSLFSGAPPLEQYF.